These 3 T cell receptor beta chains came from one sample sequenced in a study of blood T cell repertoires in COVID-19. TCRdb's table, derived via immunoSEQ multiplex PCR, lists solely in-frame clones and lacks some. The profile shows about 50,000 clones, around 83% of them singletons. What was sequenced was peripheral blood. The receptors shown here come from a man aged 70 or older with active COVID-19.

The rearrangement uses TRBV5-1 and TRBJ2-7; 11 bases align to TRBD1. Germline V gene lookup returns CDR1 SGHRS and CDR2 YFSETQ. V was clipped by 3 bases and J by 4 bases; unmatched bases: 6. This CDR3 is built from 15 residues. CDR3 sequence: CASSYPDRGLYEQYF. CDR3 bases: TGCGCCAGCAGCTACCCGGACAGGGGGCTATACGAGCAGTACTTC. Full variable domain (outside the CDR3, taken from reference TRBV5-1 and TRBJ2-7): KAGVTQTPRYLIKTRGQQVTLSCSPISGHRSVSWYQQTPGQGLQFLFEYFSETQRNKGNFPGRFSGRQFSNSRSEMNVSTLELGDSALYLCASSYPDRGLYEQYFGPGTRLTVT.

V gene TRBV7-9 combines with J gene TRBJ2-5; 7 bases match TRBD1. The V and J ends lost 2 bases and 5 bases, in that order; junction bases with no gene match: 2. The CDR3 is 13 amino acids. Germline CDR1 and CDR2: SEHNR and FQNEAQ (reference sequence). The CDR3 coding sequence is TGTGCCAGCAGCTTAACACAGGGGGAGACCCAGTACTTC. Residues: CASSLTQGETQYF.

The chain combines TRBV5-4 with TRBJ2-2, with D possibly TRBD2 on 5 matching bases. V gave up 0 bases and J gave up 6 bases, with 15 bases separating them. Germline V gene sequence: CDR1 SGHNT, CDR2 YYREEE (reference sequence). There are 16 residues in the CDR3. CDR3 loop: CASSLAGVGIAGELFF. The CDR3 DNA reads as TGTGCCAGCAGCTTGGCCGGGGTGGGTATCGCCGGGGAGCTGTTTTTT.